This T cell receptor (beta chain) was sequenced during a study of CD4 T cells in relation to SARS-CoV-2 and coronaviruses. Broader study findings: Samples before the pandemic and after infection were not matched within any donor.

Germline V gene sequence: CDR1 SQVTM, CDR2 ANQGSEA. V lost 3 bases, J lost 0 bases, and 8 bases lay in between. This CDR3 has 14 amino acids. Comment on this clone: The antigen remains unidentified.

The unexposed donors gave CD4+ T cells in about 2011-2018, prior to COVID-19. The cells were cultured for about ten days before CD4+ T cells were isolated. As cell numbers allowed, unexposed-donor CD4+ T cells faced SARS-CoV-2 S/N and four cold-coronavirus spikes. Generated by immunoSEQ multiplex PCR, the TCRdb table keeps only in-frame clones and is missing some. The sample gives tens of thousands of clones, around four fifths of which show up once; more than 15% is in the top ten. The rearrangement uses TRBV29-1 and TRBJ2-2, with D hard to call. The specimen was CD4+ T cells from PBMCs, cultured in vitro. This clonotype was obtained from a human donor in good health. DNA of the CDR3: TGCAGCGTTGATGGGCAGTCGAACACCGGGGAGCTGTTTTTT. Its translation is CSVDGQSNTGELFF.